Listed below are T cell receptor beta chains from one sample, sequenced in a study of blood T cell repertoires in COVID-19. Profiling relied on immunoSEQ multiplex PCR, and the TCRdb table lists in-frame clones only, not all of them. Of about 160,000 clones in the sample, about 80% were seen once. Sequencing used peripheral blood. These receptors were collected from a woman aged 35 to 49 with COVID-19, enrolled during active disease. CDR3s include the opening cysteine and the closing phenylalanine or tryptophan. D genes are given only for firm matches. Part of the rows lack a size; the others show once, few, many or a class for expanded clones.

>TRBV21-1|TRBJ2-3|.|.
TGTGCCAGCAGGGACAGGGGCGCGCCCACAGATACGCAGTATTTT
CASRDRGAPTDTQYF
>TRBV28|TRBJ1-5|.|.
TGTGCCAGCAGTTCCAGGGTGACGTATCAGCCCCAGCATTTT
CASSSRVTYQPQHF
>TRBV5-1|TRBJ1-1|TRBD1|few
TGCGCCAGCAGCTCCGGGACAGGGACAATTCGTGCTTTCTTT
CASSSGTGTIRAFF
>TRBV12-3/TRBV12-4|TRBJ1-2|TRBD1|.
TGTGCCAGCAGTATAGGGACAGGGAAAGGCTACACCTTC
CASSIGTGKGYTF
>TRBV11-3|TRBJ2-2|.|once
TGTGCCAGCAGCCCGGGGTGGTTCGGCGGGGAGCTGTTTTTT
CASSPGWFGGELFF
>TRBV7-3|TRBJ2-1|TRBD2|.
TGTGCCAGCAGCGCTACTAGCGGGGGGAATGAGCAGTTCTTC
CASSATSGGNEQFF
>TRBV4-2|TRBJ1-4|.|.
TGTGCCAGCAGCCCCCGACAGGAGACTAAGGAAAAACTGTTTTTT
CASSPRQETKEKLFF
>TRBV6-2/TRBV6-3|TRBJ2-2|TRBD2|.
TGTGCCAGCAGTTACTCGTTCGGGAGGGCCGGAACCGGGGAGCTGTTTTTT
CASSYSFGRAGTGELFF
>TRBV6-4|TRBJ2-1|TRBD1|.
TGTGCCAGCAGTGTAGACAGGGGCGCGTACAATGAGCAGTTCTTC
CASSVDRGAYNEQFF
>TRBV7-6|TRBJ1-3|.|.
TGTGCCAGCAGCTTACGGGGAATCTCTGGAAACACCATATATTTT
CASSLRGISGNTIYF
>TRBV11-2|TRBJ1-3|TRBD1|.
TGTGCCAGCAGCGGGCCGGGACAGGGGACTGGAAACACCATATATTTT
CASSGPGQGTGNTIYF
>TRBV9|TRBJ2-5|TRBD2|.
TGTGCCAGCAGCGGCGGGACTAGCGGAGGAGAGACCCAGTACTTC
CASSGGTSGGETQYF
>TRBV11-2|TRBJ2-7|TRBD2|once
TGTGCCAGCAGCTTAGTTAGCGGGGCCTACGAGCAGTACTTC
CASSLVSGAYEQYF
>TRBV5-8|TRBJ1-4|.|.
TGTGCCAGCAGCTGGCAGGAGGAGGAAAAACTGTTTTTT
CASSWQEEEKLFF
>TRBV29-1|TRBJ2-1|.|once
TGCAGCGTTGCTTTCCGAACTCAATACAATGAGCAGTTCTTC
CSVAFRTQYNEQFF
>TRBV18|TRBJ2-7|TRBD1|.
TGTGCCAGCTCACGCCGACAGGGCGGCACCTACGAGCAGTACTTC
CASSRRQGGTYEQYF
>TRBV4-1|TRBJ1-4|.|.
TGCGCCAGCAGCCAAGTATCAGGGATCGCAACTAATGAAAAACTGTTTTTT
CASSQVSGIATNEKLFF
>TRBV7-6|TRBJ2-7|.|.
TGTGCCAGCACCGCCGGGGGCGGGAGTTACGAGCAGTACTTC
CASTAGGGSYEQYF
>TRBV19|TRBJ1-1|TRBD1|.
TGTGCCAGTAGCCCTAGGACAGGGGCGGTTGAAGCTTTCTTT
CASSPRTGAVEAFF
>TRBV10-3|TRBJ2-6|.|.
TGTGCCATCAGTGAGTCAGGGGTCGGGGCCAACGTCCTGACTTTC
CAISESGVGANVLTF
>TRBV4-2|TRBJ1-5|.|few
TGTGCCAGCAGCCATACGGGTAGCAATCAGCCCCAGCATTTT
CASSHTGSNQPQHF
>TRBV18|TRBJ1-1|.|.
TGTGCCAGCTCCCCATCCGGGACTATGAACACTGAAGCTTTCTTT
CASSPSGTMNTEAFF
>TRBV15|TRBJ1-2|.|.
TGTGCCACCAGCAGAGATTACAGGGACTATGGCTACACCTTC
CATSRDYRDYGYTF
>TRBV20-1|TRBJ1-2|.|few
TGCAGTCTCCCCTGGGGCCCTGGCTACACCTTC
CSLPWGPGYTF
>TRBV7-9|TRBJ2-3|.|.
TGTGCCAGCAGCTTGAGCGGTTTCACAGATACGCAGTATTTT
CASSLSGFTDTQYF
>TRBV28|TRBJ2-7|.|.
TGTGCCAGCAGTTCGAGACAGCGCGAGCAGTACTTC
CASSSRQREQYF
>TRBV28|TRBJ1-4|.|.
TGTGCCAGCAGTTCCCTCATAAGGGGTGCGACTAATGAAAAACTGTTTTTT
CASSSLIRGATNEKLFF
>TRBV3-1/TRBV3-2|TRBJ1-1|.|.
TGTGCCAGCAACCCCTTCTACGGGGGAACTGAAGCTTTCTTT
CASNPFYGGTEAFF
>TRBV30|TRBJ1-1|.|few
TGTGCCTGGAGTAAGGGAGGGACTGAAGCTTTCTTT
CAWSKGGTEAFF
>TRBV15|TRBJ2-7|TRBD2|.
TGTGCCACCGCACTAGCGGGAGGCCCCTACGAGCAGTACTTC
CATALAGGPYEQYF
>TRBV7-8|TRBJ2-7|.|.
TGTGCCAGCAGCTTTGGGGGCAGCTACGAGCAGTACTTC
CASSFGGSYEQYF
>TRBV3-1/TRBV3-2|TRBJ1-1|.|.
TGTGCCAGCAGCCAACAGGGGCTTCAGAAAGCTTTCTTT
CASSQQGLQKAFF
>TRBV3-1/TRBV3-2|TRBJ2-7|TRBD2|.
TGTGCCAGCAGCCAGAGCGGGAGAAACGAGCAGTACTTC
CASSQSGRNEQYF
>TRBV15|TRBJ2-5|.|.
TGTGCCACCAGCAGAGATCGTAGGAGCGGCCAAGAGACCCAGTACTTC
CATSRDRRSGQETQYF
>TRBV7-9|TRBJ2-7|TRBD1|.
TGTGCCAGCAGCCCAGTGTTCGGGACAGGGCCCTACGAGCAGTACTTC
CASSPVFGTGPYEQYF
>TRBV30|TRBJ2-7|.|.
TGTGCCTGGAGTGCCGTACTCCTTTCCGAGCAGTACTTC
CAWSAVLLSEQYF
>TRBV11-3|TRBJ2-1|TRBD2|.
TGTGCCAGCAGCCGTAGGTCGGGGGGGACCTACAATGAGCAGTTCTTC
CASSRRSGGTYNEQFF
>TRBV18|TRBJ1-2|.|.
TGTGCCAGCTCACCACCGGTAGGGGCCGGCTACACCTTC
CASSPPVGAGYTF
>TRBV27|TRBJ2-7|TRBD2|.
TGTGCCAGCAGTTTCCTCTCTAGCGGGCGTGGCTACGAGCAGTACTTC
CASSFLSSGRGYEQYF
>TRBV6-1|TRBJ2-5|.|.
TGTGCCAGCAGTGAAAGAGCCGGGACCCAGTACTTC
CASSERAGTQYF
>TRBV6-5|TRBJ1-1|.|.
TGTGCCAGCAGTTATTTGCGACAGGCTGCGACTGAAGCTTTCTTT
CASSYLRQAATEAFF
>TRBV7-9|TRBJ1-3|.|once
TGTGCCAGTAATTATGGGGCCTCTACCTCTGGAAACACCATATATTTT
CASNYGASTSGNTIYF
>TRBV28|TRBJ2-2|TRBD1|.
TGTGCCAGCAGTTCAGGGGGGACAGGGGGCACCGGGGAGCTGTTTTTT
CASSSGGTGGTGELFF
>TRBV7-9|TRBJ1-1|.|.
TGTGCCAGCAGCTATACAGGAAGCACTGAAGCTTTCTTT
CASSYTGSTEAFF
>TRBV9|TRBJ1-2|.|.
TGTGCCAGCAAAGTTGACAGAGGAGGCTACACCTTC
CASKVDRGGYTF
>TRBV18|TRBJ1-1|.|.
TGTGCCAGCTCACCCAAGCAGAACACTGAAGCTTTCTTT
CASSPKQNTEAFF
>TRBV27|TRBJ2-4|.|.
TGTGCCAGCAGTGGCGGGTGTCCCCGGCCCCCTTTAGCCAAAAACATTCAGTACTTC
CASSGGCPRPPLAKNIQYF
>TRBV18|TRBJ2-1|TRBD2|few
TGTGCCAGCTCACCAGCTAGCGGGGTCGAGCAGTTCTTC
CASSPASGVEQFF
>TRBV3-1/TRBV3-2|TRBJ2-7|.|.
TGTGCCAGCAGCCAAGATGGGAGATATAGGAACGAGCAGTACTTC
CASSQDGRYRNEQYF
>TRBV5-1|TRBJ2-1|.|.
TGCGCCAGCAGCTTGGGTTCATCCAACAATGAGCAGTTCTTC
CASSLGSSNNEQFF
>TRBV7-9|TRBJ2-5|.|.
TGTGCCAGCAGCTTAGTGGGCACAGGTCAAGAGACCCAGTACTTC
CASSLVGTGQETQYF
>TRBV5-1|TRBJ2-5|TRBD2|.
TGCGCCAGCAGCTTCGCGGGAGTGCCATACTTC
CASSFAGVPYF
>TRBV20-1|TRBJ1-2|.|.
TGCAGTGCTAGATTTCTTTATGGCTACACCTTC
CSARFLYGYTF